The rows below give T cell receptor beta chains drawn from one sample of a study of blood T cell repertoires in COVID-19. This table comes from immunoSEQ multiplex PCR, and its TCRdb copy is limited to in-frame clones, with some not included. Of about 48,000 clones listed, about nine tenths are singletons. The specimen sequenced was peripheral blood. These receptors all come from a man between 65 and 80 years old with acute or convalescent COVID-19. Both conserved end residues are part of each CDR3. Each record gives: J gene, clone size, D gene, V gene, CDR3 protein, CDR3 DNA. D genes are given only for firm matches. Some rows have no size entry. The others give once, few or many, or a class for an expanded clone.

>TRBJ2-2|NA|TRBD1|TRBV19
CASKPGGRAGELFF
TGTGCCAGTAAACCAGGGGGAAGGGCCGGGGAGCTGTTTTTT
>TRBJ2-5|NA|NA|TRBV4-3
CASSQEILARETQYF
TGCGCCAGCAGCCAAGAAATACTCGCGAGGGAGACCCAGTACTTC
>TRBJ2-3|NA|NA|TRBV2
CASRNAGGLTDTQYF
TGTGCCAGCAGGAACGCAGGGGGACTCACAGATACGCAGTATTTT
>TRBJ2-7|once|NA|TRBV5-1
CASSLGTELYEQYF
TGCGCCAGCAGCTTGGGGACAGAACTCTACGAGCAGTACTTC
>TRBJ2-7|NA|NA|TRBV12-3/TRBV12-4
CASSSDIYEQYF
TGTGCCAGCAGTTCCGACATATACGAGCAGTACTTC
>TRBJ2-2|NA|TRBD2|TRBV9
CASSQLAGNTGELFF
TGTGCCAGCAGCCAGTTAGCGGGGAACACCGGGGAGCTGTTTTTT
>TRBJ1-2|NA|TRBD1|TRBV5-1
CASSLQAGQGIYGYTF
TGCGCCAGCAGCTTGCAGGCAGGACAGGGGATATATGGCTACACCTTC
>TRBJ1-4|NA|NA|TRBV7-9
CASSLGGPPKLFF
TGTGCCAGCAGCTTGGGGGGTCCTCCGAAACTGTTTTTT
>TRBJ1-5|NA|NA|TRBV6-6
CASSYGGGNQPQHF
TGTGCCAGCAGTTACGGAGGGGGCAATCAGCCCCAGCATTTT
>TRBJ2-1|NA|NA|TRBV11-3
CASSSFGTHNEQFF
TGTGCCAGCAGCTCCTTCGGGACACACAATGAGCAGTTCTTC
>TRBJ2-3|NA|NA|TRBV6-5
CASSYSGGTDTQYF
TGTGCCAGCAGTTACTCGGGCGGCACAGATACGCAGTATTTT
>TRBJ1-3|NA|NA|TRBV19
CASSSGSSGNTIYF
TGTGCCAGTTCGTCGGGGAGCTCTGGAAACACCATATATTTT
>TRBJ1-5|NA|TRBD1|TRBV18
CASSLGTGDQPQHF
TGTGCCAGCTCACTCGGGACAGGGGATCAGCCCCAGCATTTT
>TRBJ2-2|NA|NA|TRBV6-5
CASSPELTGELFF
TGTGCCAGCAGCCCCGAGCTGACCGGGGAGCTGTTTTTT
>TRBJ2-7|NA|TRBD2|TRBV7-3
CASSSTGGGLQYF
TGTGCCAGCAGCTCAACCGGCGGGGGATTGCAGTACTTC
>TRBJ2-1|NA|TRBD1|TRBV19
CASSILPTGHEQFF
TGTGCCAGTAGTATACTCCCGACAGGGCATGAGCAGTTCTTC
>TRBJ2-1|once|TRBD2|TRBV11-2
CAGRLAGPYNEQFF
TGTGCCGGTCGACTAGCGGGCCCCTACAATGAGCAGTTCTTC
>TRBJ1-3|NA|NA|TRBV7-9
CASSHREPPGNTIYF
TGTGCCAGCAGCCACAGGGAGCCACCTGGAAACACCATATATTTT
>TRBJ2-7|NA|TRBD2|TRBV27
CASRDRGGLPEQYF
TGTGCCAGCAGGGACCGCGGGGGTCTGCCCGAGCAGTACTTC
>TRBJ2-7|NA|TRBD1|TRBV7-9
CASSWAGTDYEQYF
TGTGCCAGCAGCTGGGCCGGGACAGACTACGAGCAGTACTTC
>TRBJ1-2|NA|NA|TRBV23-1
CASSQHFPARGRGYTF
TGCGCCAGCAGTCAACACTTTCCGGCAAGGGGCCGAGGCTACACCTTC
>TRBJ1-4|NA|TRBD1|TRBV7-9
CASSFALQGETNEKLFF
TGTGCCAGCAGCTTTGCCCTACAGGGGGAGACTAATGAAAAACTGTTTTTT
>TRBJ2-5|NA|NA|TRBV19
CASSTSSTPFSQETQYF
TGTGCCAGTAGTACCTCGTCGACTCCTTTTTCCCAAGAGACCCAGTACTTC
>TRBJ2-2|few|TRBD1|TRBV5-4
CASSTTIKWDRDGGELFF
TGTGCCAGCAGCACGACAATTAAATGGGACAGGGACGGCGGGGAGCTGTTTTTT
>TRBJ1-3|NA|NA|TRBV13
CASSLGTGSTLSGNTIYF
TGTGCCAGCAGCTTAGGGACAGGATCAACTCTCTCTGGAAACACCATATATTTT
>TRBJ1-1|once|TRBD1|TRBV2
CASSEAGDRGEAFF
TGTGCCAGCAGTGAAGCAGGGGACAGGGGTGAAGCTTTCTTT
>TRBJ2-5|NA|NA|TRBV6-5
CASSRTVQETQYF
TGTGCCAGCAGTCGGACAGTTCAAGAGACCCAGTACTTC
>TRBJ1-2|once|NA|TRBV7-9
CASSLVVANGYTF
TGTGCCAGCAGCTTAGTTGTGGCAAACGGCTACACCTTC
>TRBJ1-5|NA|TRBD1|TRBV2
CASSLQGAPQPQHF
TGTGCCAGCAGTCTACAGGGGGCACCTCAGCCCCAGCATTTT
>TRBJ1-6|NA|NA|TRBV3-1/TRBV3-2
CASSRGETGTRSPLHF
TGTGCCAGCAGCCGGGGGGAAACAGGAACTCGTTCACCCCTCCACTTT
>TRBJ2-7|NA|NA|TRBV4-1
CASSYDWSSYEQYF
TGCGCCAGCAGTTACGACTGGAGCTCCTACGAGCAGTACTTC
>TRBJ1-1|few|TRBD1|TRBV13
CASGVRQGRDTEAFF
TGTGCCAGCGGAGTCAGACAGGGGAGGGACACTGAAGCTTTCTTT
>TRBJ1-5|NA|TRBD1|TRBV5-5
CASSLGRDRVLPQHF
TGTGCCAGCAGCTTGGGCCGGGACAGGGTTTTGCCCCAGCATTTT
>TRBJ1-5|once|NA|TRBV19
CASTIRGTEKPQHF
TGTGCCAGTACAATCCGCGGTACGGAGAAGCCCCAGCATTTT
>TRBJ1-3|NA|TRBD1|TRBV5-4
CASSLAGDRGRGNTIYF
TGTGCCAGCAGCTTGGCGGGGGACAGGGGGCGGGGAAACACCATATATTTT
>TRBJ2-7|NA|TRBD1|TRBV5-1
CASSSQGASYEQYF
TGCGCCAGCAGCTCACAGGGGGCCTCTTACGAGCAGTACTTC
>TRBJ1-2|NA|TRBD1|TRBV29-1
CSVGDSTNYGYTF
TGCAGCGTCGGGGACAGTACGAACTATGGCTACACCTTC
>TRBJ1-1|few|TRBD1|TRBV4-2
CASSPRQGLNTEAFF
TGTGCCAGCAGCCCCAGACAGGGCTTGAACACTGAAGCTTTCTTT
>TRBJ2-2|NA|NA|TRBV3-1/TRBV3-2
CASSQDTREFNTGELFF
TGTGCCAGCAGCCAAGATACACGGGAATTTAACACCGGGGAGCTGTTTTTT
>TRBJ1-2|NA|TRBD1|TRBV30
CAWSAWDRGEDGYTF
TGTGCCTGGAGTGCCTGGGACAGGGGTGAGGATGGCTACACCTTC
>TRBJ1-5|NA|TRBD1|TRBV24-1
CATSDFRRGLSNQPQHF
TGTGCCACCAGTGATTTCCGGAGGGGGCTTAGCAATCAGCCCCAGCATTTT
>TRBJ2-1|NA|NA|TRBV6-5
CASSYPTGGHYNEQFF
TGTGCCAGCAGTTACCCAACGGGGGGCCATTACAATGAGCAGTTCTTC
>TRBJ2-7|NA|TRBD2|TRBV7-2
CASTQRGLAGDFREQYF
TGTGCCAGCACTCAAAGGGGACTAGCGGGGGACTTCCGGGAGCAGTACTTC
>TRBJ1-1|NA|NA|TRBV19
CASSDRSSTEAFF
TGTGCCAGTAGTGACAGGAGTAGCACTGAAGCTTTCTTT
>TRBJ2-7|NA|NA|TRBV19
CASSMVVTNEQYF
TGTGCCAGTAGTATGGTGGTGACAAACGAGCAGTACTTC
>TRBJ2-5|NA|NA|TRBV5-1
CASSSRGYSEETQYF
TGCGCCAGCTCCTCTCGGGGGTATAGCGAAGAGACCCAGTACTTC
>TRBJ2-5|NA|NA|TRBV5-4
CASSLGGIQETQYF
TGTGCCAGCAGCTTAGGCGGGATCCAAGAGACCCAGTACTTC
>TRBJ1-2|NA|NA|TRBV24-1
CATSAQYGYTF
TGTGCCACCAGCGCCCAGTATGGCTACACCTTC
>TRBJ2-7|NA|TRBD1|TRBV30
CAWVGTRQGAYEQYF
TGTGCCTGGGTGGGGACCAGACAGGGGGCTTACGAGCAGTACTTC